This T cell receptor (beta chain) emerged from a study of shared clonotypes between healthy human individuals (dated by TCRdb to the early 2020s). For context, the study as a whole: Two women and three men aged 18 to 49 years were included in the cohort. To increase sequencing depth and limit assay-specific biases, different laboratories used diverse techniques to prepare libraries and sequence TCR repertoires. Between about 0.9 and 8.9 billion PBMCs per donor were obtained by leukapheresis. To estimate repertoire size and how much clonotypes are shared between individuals, the study performed deep sequencing of blood TCR repertoires from a few healthy adults. For each donor, CD4 naive and CD4 memory were each run on three plates, CD8 naive on two plates, and CD8 memory on one plate.

The CDR3 runs 17 amino acids, cysteine and phenylalanine included. This entry keeps only the CDR3 DNA: 51 bases, framed from base 1. Clipping removes 2 bases from V and 2 bases from J, with 8 as the unmatched junction base count. For CDR1 and CDR2, the germline V gene lists KGHSH and LQKENI. Regarding this clone: The antigen it recognizes is unknown. Nothing much larger sits one base from this clone, and base qualities are not available.

Donors were healthy HIV-negative adults with no recently reported acute infections or vaccinations. Every donor was a Caucasian adult residing in Nashville, Tennessee, USA. CD4+ T cells were enriched through magnetic negative selection, after which naive cells were positively selected on CD45RA and the remaining negative fraction served as the memory subset. After blood collection by leukapheresis, PBMCs were isolated using Ficoll-Histopaque density gradient centrifugation and then cryopreserved in the vapor phase of liquid nitrogen. Analytical flow cytometry was used to check the purity and quantity of each magnetically sorted T cell population. From each sorted fraction, genomic DNA was isolated and quantified by UV absorbance on a Nanodrop 2000c. Using the deep immunoSEQ assay, TCR CDR3 regions were amplified from genomic DNA by multiplex PCR. Extracted genomic DNA from each cell subset was distributed evenly across all wells of several immunoSEQ 96-well plates, and each plate was treated as a replicate. For sorted subsets, 200 to 250 ng of genomic DNA, equivalent to some 33,000 T cell genomes, went into each replicate PCR. The purified libraries were quantified using a Qubit 3.0 fluorometer, sized with a Bioanalyzer 2100, and then quantified again using the KAPA Library Quantification kit. A separate single-read 150-cycle Illumina NextSeq 550 flow cell was used to sequence each immunoSEQ 96-well plate. Concerning the study's data processing: Because the immunoSEQ output included only junctional sequences and no quality scores, the filtering could not be the same as the filtering used for full-length reads. Sequences were annotated with PyIR, a Python wrapper for IgBLAST v1.9, and V/J genes and CDR3 were assigned using IMGT germline references. Any read was removed if the V/J assignment was weak (E-value above 1e-6), the CDR3 was missing, or the read contained stop codons, out-of-frame junctions, or ambiguous translated residues. A V3J clonotype was defined by an identical inferred V gene, J gene, and CDR3 amino acid sequence. The percentage overlap between two repertoires was calculated by dividing the number of shared unique clonotypes by the size of the smaller repertoire. RTK rarefaction, the Chao1 estimator, and Recon v2.1 estimates of unobserved clonotypes were used to assess repertoire richness. OLGA was used to compute generation probabilities for all TCRbeta clonotypes that the gDNA method yielded from a handful of donors. TCRdb took over this immuneACCESS table, retaining in-frame rearrangements with V and J assigned. Such tables are incomplete; in checked studies, under half of the missing clones stem from an unresolved V gene, and the remainder is unexplained. V and J calls and clone size follow that table, whereas D and trimming were derived from the DNA. The sample table contains about 2 million clones; only one count was recorded for roughly 96% of them. The ten largest clonotypes hold 0.13% of the sample.

Paper-wide results and their limitations: Larger estimated clonotype richness was generally found for naive subsets than for memory subsets. Clonotypes shared by all four sorted-subset donors showed higher generation probabilities than non-shared clonotypes. Because the study included a small number of donors, the genetic and exposure-history diversity represented was limited. Sampling was limited to blood, and TCR repertoires in tissue likely differ from TCR repertoires in blood. When a few donors were compared, the shared fraction of clonotypes was around 5.1% for naive CD4, around 4% for naive CD8, 2.3% for memory CD4, and 0.4% for memory CD8. Pairwise subsampling indicated that sequencing depth was expected to affect the degree of clonotype sharing among donors. Rarefaction of sorted-subset datasets indicated incomplete sequencing despite the large sequencing depth.

Source material: naive CD4+ T cells sorted from blood. The cell subset or site tag for this specimen amounts to: CD45RA+ positively selected. The rearrangement combines TRBV18 with TRBJ2-3, with 9 bases aligning to TRBD2. The clonotype originates from a man between 18 and 35 years old in good health. The nucleotides are TGTGCCAGCTCACCATTGGGGACTAGCACACACACAGATACGCAGTATTTT. Its protein reads: CASSPLGTSTHTDTQYF.